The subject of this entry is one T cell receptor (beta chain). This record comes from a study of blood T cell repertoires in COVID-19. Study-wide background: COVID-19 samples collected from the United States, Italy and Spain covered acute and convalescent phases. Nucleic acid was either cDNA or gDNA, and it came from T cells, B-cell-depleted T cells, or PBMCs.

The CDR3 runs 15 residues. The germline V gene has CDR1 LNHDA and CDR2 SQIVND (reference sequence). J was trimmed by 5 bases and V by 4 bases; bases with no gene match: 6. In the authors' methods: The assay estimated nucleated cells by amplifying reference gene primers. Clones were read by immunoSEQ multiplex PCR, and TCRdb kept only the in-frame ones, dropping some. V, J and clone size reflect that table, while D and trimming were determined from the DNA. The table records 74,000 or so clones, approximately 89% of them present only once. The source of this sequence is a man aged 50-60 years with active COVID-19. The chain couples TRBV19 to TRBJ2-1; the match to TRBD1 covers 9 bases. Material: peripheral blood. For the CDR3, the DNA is TGTGCCAGTAGTAGTGGACAGGGGTTAAACAATGAGCAGTTCTTC. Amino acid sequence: CASSSGQGLNNEQFF.